This TCR beta chain was sequenced for a study of cytomegalovirus exposure and HLA in healthy donors (dated by TCRdb to about 2017). At the level of the whole study: According to a later analysis, the roughly 120 validation repertoires were produced on the same platform as the approximately 620 repertoires of the first cohort. The study aimed to test whether signatures of past pathogen exposure could be identified by cataloging public T cell receptors. Along with the approximately 650-subject first cohort, a separate validation cohort of over a hundred different subjects was used. The study combined high-throughput TCR immunosequencing, statistical association of individual TCRs with disease status, and machine learning to predict cytomegalovirus infection status. Paper-wide results and their limitations: In the study, 150 to 200 TCR beta chains were listed as associated with cytomegalovirus. The validation cohort had no HLA typing available for a later analysis, so co-occurrence within that cohort was assessed over all 120 or so repertoires. In vitro tests confirmed that three of the cytomegalovirus-associated TCR beta chains recognize cytomegalovirus antigens. Subsequent analysis determined that TCRs grouped into clusters in the first cohort also showed a tendency toward co-occurrence across the 120 validation repertoires, and approximately 94% of cluster scores exceeded 0. In both the original and validation cohorts, the classifier was reported to diagnose cytomegalovirus status with high specificity and sensitivity. The authors suggested that the approach could potentially be extended to other disease states and immunological phenotypes. Most TCR sequences were seen in very few donors, while some public TCRs were found in many individuals.

The CDR3 numbers 15 residues from cysteine through phenylalanine. Kept here is only the CDR3 DNA, which spans 45 bases and is read in frame from base 1. Between the V and J ends, shortened by 4 bases and 0 bases respectively, the junction contains 11 bases. CDR1 and CDR2 were assigned from the germline V gene as SGHRS and YFSETQ. The method behind the library was the immunoSEQ multiplex PCR assay. The authors' pipeline ran thus. A statistical classification framework was built for diagnosing cytomegalovirus status from the catalog of TCR beta chain sequences. The table was pulled from immuneACCESS by TCRdb, which kept in-frame rearrangements only. Such tables lose some clones; where checked, under half of the loss comes from unresolved V genes, and the rest has no known cause. V and J calls plus clone size are reproduced from that table; the DNA served to infer D and trimming. Recorded for this sample are about 78,000 clones; about 96% of them occurred a single time. The biggest ten clones account for roughly 1.6% of the sample.

Separate from the roughly 650-subject first cohort, the validation cohort of more than 90 subjects was the group to which the donors belonged. In the case of this clone: Its antigen has not been determined. It has no much larger one-base neighbor in the sample; base qualities were not kept.

This receptor was taken from a man younger than 30 in good health and CMV-seropositive. Sample: PBMCs. The rearrangement combines TRBV5-1 with TRBJ1-3; the D gene cannot be resolved reliably. The DNA sequence is given as TGCGCCAGCAGCCTACAGACTACCTCTGGAAACACCATATATTTT. This codes for CASSLQTTSGNTIYF. Extended through the reference TRBV5-1 and TRBJ1-3 proteins, this CDR3 yields the full variable domain: KAGVTQTPRYLIKTRGQQVTLSCSPISGHRSVSWYQQTPGQGLQFLFEYFSETQRNKGNFPGRFSGRQFSNSRSEMNVSTLELGDSALYLCASSLQTTSGNTIYFGEGSWLTVV.